This T cell receptor (beta chain) was profiled in a study of blood T cell repertoires in COVID-19. For the study at large: PBMCs, B-cell-depleted T cells, or T cells were the source of the cDNA or gDNA that made up the material.

J gave up 7 bases and V 4 bases, and 7 bases lay outside the gene matches. CDR1 KGHSH and CDR2 LQKENI come from the germline V gene. This CDR3 spans 13 amino acids. This table comes from immunoSEQ multiplex PCR, and its TCRdb copy is limited to in-frame clones, with some not included. The sample carries 400,000 or so clones, around 90% recorded once. The sample comprised peripheral blood. The V and J genes are TRBV18 and TRBJ2-7; 7 positions match TRBD1. The receptor was derived from a man between 18 and 35 years old with COVID-19, enrolled during active disease. DNA for the CDR3: TGTGCCAGCTCACGTGGACAGGACGAAGAGCAGTACTTC. It translates to CASSRGQDEEQYF.